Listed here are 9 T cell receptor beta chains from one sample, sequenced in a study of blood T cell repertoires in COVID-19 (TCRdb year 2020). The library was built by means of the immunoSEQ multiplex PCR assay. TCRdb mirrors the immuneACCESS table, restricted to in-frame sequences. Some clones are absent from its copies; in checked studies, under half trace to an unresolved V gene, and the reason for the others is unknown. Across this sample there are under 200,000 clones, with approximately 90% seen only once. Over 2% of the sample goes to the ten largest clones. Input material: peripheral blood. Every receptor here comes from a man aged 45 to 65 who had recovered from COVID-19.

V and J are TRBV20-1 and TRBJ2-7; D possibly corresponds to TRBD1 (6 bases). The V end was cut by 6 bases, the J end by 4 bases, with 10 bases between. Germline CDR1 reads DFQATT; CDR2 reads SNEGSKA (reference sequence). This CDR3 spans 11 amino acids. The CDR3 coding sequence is TGCAGTGCCACAACAGGGTACGAGCAGTACTTC. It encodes CSATTGYEQYF.

The CDR3 DNA reads as TGTGCCAGCAGCTCGGGCTTGCCAGGGGTGAATCAGCCCCAGCATTTT. Residues: CASSSGLPGVNQPQHF. The V call is TRBV7-2, the J call TRBJ1-5, with D possibly matching TRBD1 (6 bases). The V and J ends lost 4 bases and 4 bases respectively, with 17 bases between them. The CDR3 length is 16 residues. CDR1 SGHTA and CDR2 FQGNSA come from the germline V gene.

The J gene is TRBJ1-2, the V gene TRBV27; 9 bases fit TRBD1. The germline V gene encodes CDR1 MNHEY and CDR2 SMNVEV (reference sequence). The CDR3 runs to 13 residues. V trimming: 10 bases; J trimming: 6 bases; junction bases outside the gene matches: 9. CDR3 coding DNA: TGTGCCACCAAAAGGACAGGGGTACATGGCTACACCTTC. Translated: CATKRTGVHGYTF.

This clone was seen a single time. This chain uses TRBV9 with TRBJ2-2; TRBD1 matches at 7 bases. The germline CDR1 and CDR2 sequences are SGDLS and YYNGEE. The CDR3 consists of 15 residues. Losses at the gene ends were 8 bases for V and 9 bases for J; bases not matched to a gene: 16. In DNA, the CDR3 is TGTGCCAGTGGAGAGGGGGCATGGGATCTTAGGGAGCTGTTTTTT. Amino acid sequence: CASGEGAWDLRELFF.

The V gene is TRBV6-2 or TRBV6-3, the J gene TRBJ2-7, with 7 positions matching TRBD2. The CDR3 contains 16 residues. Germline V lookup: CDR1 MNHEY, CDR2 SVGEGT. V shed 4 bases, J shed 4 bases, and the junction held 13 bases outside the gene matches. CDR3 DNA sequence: TGTGCCAGCAGTTCCCCCGGACTAGGATTATCGTACGAGCAGTACTTC. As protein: CASSSPGLGLSYEQYF.

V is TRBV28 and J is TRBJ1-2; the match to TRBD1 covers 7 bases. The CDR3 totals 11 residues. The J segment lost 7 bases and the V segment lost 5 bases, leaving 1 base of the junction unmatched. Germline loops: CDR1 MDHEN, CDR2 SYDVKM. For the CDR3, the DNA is TGTGCCAGCAGTGACAGGGTTGGCTACACCTTC. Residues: CASSDRVGYTF.

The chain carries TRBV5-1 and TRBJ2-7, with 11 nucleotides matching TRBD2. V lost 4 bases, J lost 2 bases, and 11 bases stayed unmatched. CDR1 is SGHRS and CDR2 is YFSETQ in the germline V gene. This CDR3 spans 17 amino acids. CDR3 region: CASSIAPGLAAPYEQYF. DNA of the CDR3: TGCGCCAGCAGCATTGCCCCGGGACTAGCGGCTCCCTACGAGCAGTACTTC.

The CDR3 reads CSVYPGGNEQFF. The CDR3 coding sequence is TGCAGCGTATACCCAGGGGGAAATGAGCAGTTCTTC. This chain uses TRBV29-1 with TRBJ2-1, with 7 bases identical to TRBD1. The germline V gene has CDR1 SQVTM and CDR2 ANQGSEA. This CDR3 spans 12 amino acids. Unmatched junction bases numbered 6, after V lost 6 bases and J lost 7 bases.

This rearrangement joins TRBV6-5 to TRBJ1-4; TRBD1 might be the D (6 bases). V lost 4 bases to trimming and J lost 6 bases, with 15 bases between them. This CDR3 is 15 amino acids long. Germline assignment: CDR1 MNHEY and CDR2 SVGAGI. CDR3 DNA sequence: TGTGCCAGCAGTTCCCTCGGGGGGGCGTATGAAAAACTGTTTTTT. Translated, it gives CASSSLGGAYEKLFF.